This entry features one T cell receptor beta chain sequence. This sample stems from a study of blood T cell repertoires in COVID-19. Study-wide context: There were acute and convalescent COVID-19 samples, and they came from the United States, Italy and Spain. T cells, B-cell-depleted T cells, or PBMCs supplied cDNA or gDNA.

Per the authors' pipeline: Amplification with reference gene primers provided the estimates of nucleated cell counts. Produced via immunoSEQ multiplex PCR; TCRdb's table is partial and in-frame only. The V and J calls and clone size are taken from that table; D and trimming were inferred from the DNA. The table has about 270,000 clones, roughly 86% seen once. Trimming shortened V by 3 bases and J by 6 bases, and 26 bases separated the two germline ends. Germline CDR1 KGHDR, CDR2 SFDVKD. This CDR3 is 20 amino acids long. The genes are TRBV24-1 and TRBJ1-6; D may be TRBD1 (6 bases). This clonotype was obtained from a man aged 35 to 55 with active or convalescent COVID-19. Material: peripheral blood. The DNA of the CDR3 is TGTGCCACCAGTGATCTGCAGTGTGGTAGACAGGCCCTTCGTAATTCACCCCTCCACTTT. The encoded protein is CATSDLQCGRQALRNSPLHF.